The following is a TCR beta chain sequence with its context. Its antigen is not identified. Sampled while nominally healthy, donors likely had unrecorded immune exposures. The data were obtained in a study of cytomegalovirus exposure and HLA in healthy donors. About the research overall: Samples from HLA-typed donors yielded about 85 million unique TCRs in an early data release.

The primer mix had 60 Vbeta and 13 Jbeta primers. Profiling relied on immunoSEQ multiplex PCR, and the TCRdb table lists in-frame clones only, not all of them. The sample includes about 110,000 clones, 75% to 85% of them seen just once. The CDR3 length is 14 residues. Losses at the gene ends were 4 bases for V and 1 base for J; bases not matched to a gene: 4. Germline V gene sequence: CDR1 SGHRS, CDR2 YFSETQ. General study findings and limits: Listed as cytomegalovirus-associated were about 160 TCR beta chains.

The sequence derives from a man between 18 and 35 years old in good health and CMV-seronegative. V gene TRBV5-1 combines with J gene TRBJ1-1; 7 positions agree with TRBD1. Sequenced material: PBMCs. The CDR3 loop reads CASSPGQPNTEAFF. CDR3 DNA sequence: TGCGCCAGCAGCCCGGGACAGCCGAACACTGAAGCTTTCTTT.